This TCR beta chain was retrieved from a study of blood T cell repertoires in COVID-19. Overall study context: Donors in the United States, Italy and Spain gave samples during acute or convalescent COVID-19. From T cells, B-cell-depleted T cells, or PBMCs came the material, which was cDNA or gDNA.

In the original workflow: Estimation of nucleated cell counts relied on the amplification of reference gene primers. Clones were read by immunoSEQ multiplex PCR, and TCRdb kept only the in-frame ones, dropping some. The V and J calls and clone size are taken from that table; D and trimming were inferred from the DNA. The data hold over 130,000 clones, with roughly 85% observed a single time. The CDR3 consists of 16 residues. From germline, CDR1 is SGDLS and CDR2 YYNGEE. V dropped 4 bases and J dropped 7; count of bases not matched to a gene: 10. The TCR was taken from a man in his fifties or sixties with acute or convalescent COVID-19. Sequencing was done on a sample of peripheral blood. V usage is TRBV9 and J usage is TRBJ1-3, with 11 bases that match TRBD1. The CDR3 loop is CASSPLYRDRGNTIYF. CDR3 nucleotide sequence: TGTGCCAGCAGCCCTCTTTACCGGGACAGGGGGAACACCATATATTTT.